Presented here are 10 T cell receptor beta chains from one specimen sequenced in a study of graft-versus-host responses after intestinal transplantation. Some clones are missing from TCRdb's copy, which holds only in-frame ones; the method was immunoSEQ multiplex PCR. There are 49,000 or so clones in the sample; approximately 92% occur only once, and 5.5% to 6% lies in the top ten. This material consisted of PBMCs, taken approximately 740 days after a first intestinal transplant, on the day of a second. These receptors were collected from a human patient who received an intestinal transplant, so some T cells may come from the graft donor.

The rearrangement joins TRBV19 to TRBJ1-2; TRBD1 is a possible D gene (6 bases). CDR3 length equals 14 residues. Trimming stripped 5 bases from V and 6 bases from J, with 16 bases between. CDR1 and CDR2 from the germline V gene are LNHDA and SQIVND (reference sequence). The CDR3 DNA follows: TGTGCCAGTAGTTCGGCCAGGGGCCGACATGGCTACACCTTC. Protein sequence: CASSSARGRHGYTF.

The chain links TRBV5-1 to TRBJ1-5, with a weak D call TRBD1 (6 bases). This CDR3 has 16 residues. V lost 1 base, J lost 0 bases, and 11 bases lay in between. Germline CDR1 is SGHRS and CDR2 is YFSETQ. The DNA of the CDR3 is TGCGCCAGCAGCTTGTTCCCAGGGGATAGCAATCAGCCCCAGCATTTT. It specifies CASSLFPGDSNQPQHF.

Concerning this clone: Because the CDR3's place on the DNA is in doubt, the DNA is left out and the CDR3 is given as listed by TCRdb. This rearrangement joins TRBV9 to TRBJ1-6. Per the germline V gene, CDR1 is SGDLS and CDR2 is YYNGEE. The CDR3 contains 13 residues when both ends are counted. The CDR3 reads CASSVGGGTNPHF.

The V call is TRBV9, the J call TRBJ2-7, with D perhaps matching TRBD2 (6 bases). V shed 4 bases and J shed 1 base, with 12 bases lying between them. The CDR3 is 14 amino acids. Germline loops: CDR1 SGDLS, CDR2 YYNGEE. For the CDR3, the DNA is TGTGCCAGCAGCCCCCCGGCGGGGTCCTACGAGCAGTACTTC. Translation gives CASSPPAGSYEQYF.

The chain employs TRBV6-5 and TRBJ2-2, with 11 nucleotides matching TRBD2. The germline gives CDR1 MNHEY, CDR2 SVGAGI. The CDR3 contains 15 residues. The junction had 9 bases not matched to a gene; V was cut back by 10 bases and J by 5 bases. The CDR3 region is CATQRLAGQTGELFF. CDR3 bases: TGTGCCACCCAACGACTAGCGGGACAAACCGGGGAGCTGTTTTTT.

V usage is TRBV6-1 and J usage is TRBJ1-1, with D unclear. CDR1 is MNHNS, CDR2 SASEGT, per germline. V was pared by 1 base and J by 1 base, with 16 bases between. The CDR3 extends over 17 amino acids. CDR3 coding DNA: TGTGCCAGCAGTGAAGTTCCGACTTGGGCGAGGAACACTGAAGCTTTCTTT. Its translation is CASSEVPTWARNTEAFF.

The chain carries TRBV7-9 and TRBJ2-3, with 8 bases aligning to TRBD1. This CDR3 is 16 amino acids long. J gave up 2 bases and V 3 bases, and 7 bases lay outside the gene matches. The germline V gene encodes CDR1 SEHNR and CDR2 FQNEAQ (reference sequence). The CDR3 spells CASSFYRDRPTDTQYF. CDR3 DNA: TGTGCCAGCAGCTTTTATCGGGACAGGCCCACAGATACGCAGTATTTT.

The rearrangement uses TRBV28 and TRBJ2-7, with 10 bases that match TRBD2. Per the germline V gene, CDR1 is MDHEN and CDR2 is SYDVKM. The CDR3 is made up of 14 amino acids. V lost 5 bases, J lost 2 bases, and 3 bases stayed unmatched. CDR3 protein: CASSRTSGTYEQYF. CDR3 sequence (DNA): TGTGCCAGCAGTCGGACTAGCGGTACCTACGAGCAGTACTTC.

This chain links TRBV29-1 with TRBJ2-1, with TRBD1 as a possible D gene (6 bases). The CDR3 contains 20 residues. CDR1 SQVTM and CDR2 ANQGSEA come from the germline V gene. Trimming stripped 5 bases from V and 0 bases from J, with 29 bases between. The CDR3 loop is CSVTQAALGAGFSSYNEQFF. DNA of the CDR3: TGCAGCGTTACCCAAGCGGCGTTGGGGGCGGGCTTTAGCTCCTACAATGAGCAGTTCTTC.

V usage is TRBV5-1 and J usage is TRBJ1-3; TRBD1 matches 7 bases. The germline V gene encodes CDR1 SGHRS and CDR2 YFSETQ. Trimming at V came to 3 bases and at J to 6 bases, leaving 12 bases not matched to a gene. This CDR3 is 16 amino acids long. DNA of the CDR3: TGCGCCAGCAGCTCGTCGGGGCAGGGGGTAAAAAACACCATATATTTT. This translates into CASSSSGQGVKNTIYF.